This TCR beta chain comes out of a study of cytomegalovirus exposure and HLA in healthy donors. The germline V and J ends were trimmed by 3 bases and 2 bases, with 16 bases remaining between them. The length of the CDR3 is 16 residues. The V gene's germline CDR1 is KGHSH and CDR2 LQKENI. Profiling relied on immunoSEQ multiplex PCR, and the TCRdb table lists in-frame clones only, not all of them. The table lists 100,000 to 150,000 clones, roughly 89% of them singletons. Source material: PBMCs. The TCR was taken from a woman aged 18 to 35 in good health and CMV-seronegative. The J gene is TRBJ1-2, the V gene TRBV18; D remains unclear. This CDR3 is CASSPGLSRNNYGYTF. Written as DNA, the CDR3 is TGTGCCAGCTCACCGGGTCTTTCCAGGAACAACTATGGCTACACCTTC.